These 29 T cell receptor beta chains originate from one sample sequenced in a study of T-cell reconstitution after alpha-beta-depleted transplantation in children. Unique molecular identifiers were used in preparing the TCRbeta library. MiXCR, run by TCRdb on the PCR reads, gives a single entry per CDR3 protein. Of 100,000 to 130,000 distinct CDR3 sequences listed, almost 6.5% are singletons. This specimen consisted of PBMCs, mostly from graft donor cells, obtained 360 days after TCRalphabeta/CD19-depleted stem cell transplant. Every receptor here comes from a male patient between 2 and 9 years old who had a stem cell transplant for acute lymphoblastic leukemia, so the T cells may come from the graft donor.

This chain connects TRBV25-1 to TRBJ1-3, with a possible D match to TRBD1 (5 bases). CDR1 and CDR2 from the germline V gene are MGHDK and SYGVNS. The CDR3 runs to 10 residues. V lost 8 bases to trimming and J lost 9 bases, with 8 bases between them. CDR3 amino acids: CASSGGTIYF. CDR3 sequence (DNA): TGTGCCAGCTCGGGGGGCACCATATATTTT. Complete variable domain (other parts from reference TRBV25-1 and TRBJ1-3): EADIYQTPRYLVIGTGKKITLECSQTMGHDKMYWYQQDPGMELHLIHYSYGVNSTEKGDLSSESTVSRIRTEHFPLTLESARPSHTSQYLCASSGGTIYFGEGSWLTVV.

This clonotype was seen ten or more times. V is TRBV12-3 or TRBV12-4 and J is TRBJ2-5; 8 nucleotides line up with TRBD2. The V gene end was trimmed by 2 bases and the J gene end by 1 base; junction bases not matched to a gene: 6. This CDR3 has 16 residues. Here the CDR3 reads CASSLRIAGPQETQYF. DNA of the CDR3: TGTGCCAGCAGTTTAAGGATAGCGGGACCCCAAGAGACCCAGTACTTC.

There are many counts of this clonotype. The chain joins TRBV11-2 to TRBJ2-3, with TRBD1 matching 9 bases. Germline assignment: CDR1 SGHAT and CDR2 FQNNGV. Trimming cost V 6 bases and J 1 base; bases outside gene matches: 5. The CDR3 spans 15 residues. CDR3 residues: CASSLGDRGTDTQYF. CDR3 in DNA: TGTGCCAGCAGTCTAGGGGACAGGGGCACAGATACGCAGTATTTT.

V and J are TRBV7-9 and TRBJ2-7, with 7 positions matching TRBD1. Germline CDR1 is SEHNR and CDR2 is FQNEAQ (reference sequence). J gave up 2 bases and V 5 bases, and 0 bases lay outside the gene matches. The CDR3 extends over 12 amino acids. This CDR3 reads CASSGTAYEQYF. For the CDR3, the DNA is TGTGCCAGCAGCGGGACAGCCTACGAGCAGTACTTC.

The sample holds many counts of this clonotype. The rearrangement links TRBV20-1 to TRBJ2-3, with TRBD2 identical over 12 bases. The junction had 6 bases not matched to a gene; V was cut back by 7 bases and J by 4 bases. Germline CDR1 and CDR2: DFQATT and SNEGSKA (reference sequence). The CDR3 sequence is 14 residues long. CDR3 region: CSVPSGGAADTQYF. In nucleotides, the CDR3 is TGCAGTGTACCTAGCGGGGGGGCCGCAGATACGCAGTATTTT.

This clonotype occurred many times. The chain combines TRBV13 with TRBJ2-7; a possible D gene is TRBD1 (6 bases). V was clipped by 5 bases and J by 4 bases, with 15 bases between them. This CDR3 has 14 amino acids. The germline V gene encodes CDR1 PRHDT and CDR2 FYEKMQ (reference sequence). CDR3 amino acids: CASSPRGPVYEQYF. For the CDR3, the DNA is TGTGCCAGCAGCCCCAGGGGTCCCGTTTACGAGCAGTACTTC. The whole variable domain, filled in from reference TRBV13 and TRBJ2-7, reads AAGVIQSPRHLIKEKRETATLKCYPIPRHDTVYWYQQGPGQDPQFLISFYEKMQSDKGSIPDRFSAQQFSDYHSELNMSSLELGDSALYFCASSPRGPVYEQYFGPGTRLTVT.

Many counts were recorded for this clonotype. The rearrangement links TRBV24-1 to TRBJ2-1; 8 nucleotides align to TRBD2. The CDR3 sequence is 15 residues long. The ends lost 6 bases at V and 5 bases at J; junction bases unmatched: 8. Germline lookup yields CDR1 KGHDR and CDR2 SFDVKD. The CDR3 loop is CATSSGGRGNNEQFF. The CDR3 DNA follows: TGTGCCACCAGTAGCGGGGGCCGCGGAAACAATGAGCAGTTCTTC.

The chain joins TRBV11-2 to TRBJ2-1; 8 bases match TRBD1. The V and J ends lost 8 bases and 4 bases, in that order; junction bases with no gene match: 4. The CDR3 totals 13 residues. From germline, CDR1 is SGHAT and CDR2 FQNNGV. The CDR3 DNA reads TGTGCCAGCGGACAGGGTAGATACAATGAGCAGTTCTTC. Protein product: CASGQGRYNEQFF.

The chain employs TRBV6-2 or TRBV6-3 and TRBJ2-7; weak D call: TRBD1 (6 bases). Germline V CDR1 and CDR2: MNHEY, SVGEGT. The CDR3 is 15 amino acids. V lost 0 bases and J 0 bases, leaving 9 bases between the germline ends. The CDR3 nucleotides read TGTGCCAGCAGTTACTCGAGAGGGGGCTCCTACGAGCAGTACTTC. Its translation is CASSYSRGGSYEQYF.

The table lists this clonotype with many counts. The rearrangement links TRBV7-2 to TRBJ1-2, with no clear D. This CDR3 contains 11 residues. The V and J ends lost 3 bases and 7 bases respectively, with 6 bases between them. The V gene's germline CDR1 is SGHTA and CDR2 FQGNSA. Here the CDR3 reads CASSLYPGYTF. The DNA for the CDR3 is TGTGCCAGCAGCTTGTACCCTGGCTACACCTTC.

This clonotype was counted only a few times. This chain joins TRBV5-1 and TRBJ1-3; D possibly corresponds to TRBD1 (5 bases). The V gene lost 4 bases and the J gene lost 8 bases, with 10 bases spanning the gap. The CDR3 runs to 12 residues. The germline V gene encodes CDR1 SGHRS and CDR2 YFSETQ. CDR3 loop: CASSRRGDTIYF. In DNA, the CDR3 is TGCGCCAGCAGCCGGAGGGGAGACACCATATATTTT.

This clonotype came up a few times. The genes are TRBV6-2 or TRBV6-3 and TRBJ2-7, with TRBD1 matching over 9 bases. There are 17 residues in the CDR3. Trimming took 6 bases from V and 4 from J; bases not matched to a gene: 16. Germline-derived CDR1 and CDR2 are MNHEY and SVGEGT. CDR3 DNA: TGTGCCAGCAGCCACCTAAGCCCGATACAGGGGGCTTACGAGCAGTACTTC. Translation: CASSHLSPIQGAYEQYF.

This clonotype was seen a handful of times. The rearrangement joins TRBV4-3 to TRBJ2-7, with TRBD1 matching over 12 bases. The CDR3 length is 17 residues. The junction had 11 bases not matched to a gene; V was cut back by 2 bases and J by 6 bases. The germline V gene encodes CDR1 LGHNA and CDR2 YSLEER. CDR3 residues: CASSQILLRDRGPEQYF. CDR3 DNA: TGCGCCAGCAGCCAAATCCTCCTCCGGGACAGGGGGCCCGAGCAGTACTTC.

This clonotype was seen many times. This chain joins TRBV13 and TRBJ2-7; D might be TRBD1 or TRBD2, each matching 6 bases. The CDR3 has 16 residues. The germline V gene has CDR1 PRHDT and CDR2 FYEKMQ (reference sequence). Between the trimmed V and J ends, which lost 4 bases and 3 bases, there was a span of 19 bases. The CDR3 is CASSSAGEEARYEQYF. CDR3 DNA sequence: TGTGCCAGCAGCTCCGCAGGGGAGGAGGCTCGCTACGAGCAGTACTTC.

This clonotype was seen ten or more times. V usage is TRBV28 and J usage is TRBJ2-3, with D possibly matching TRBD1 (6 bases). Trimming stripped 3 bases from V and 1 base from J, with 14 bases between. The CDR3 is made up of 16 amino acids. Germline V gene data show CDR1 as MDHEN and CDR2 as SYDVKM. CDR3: CASSFGQGTRTDTQYF. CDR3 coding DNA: TGTGCCAGCAGTTTCGGCCAGGGGACGCGCACAGATACGCAGTATTTT.

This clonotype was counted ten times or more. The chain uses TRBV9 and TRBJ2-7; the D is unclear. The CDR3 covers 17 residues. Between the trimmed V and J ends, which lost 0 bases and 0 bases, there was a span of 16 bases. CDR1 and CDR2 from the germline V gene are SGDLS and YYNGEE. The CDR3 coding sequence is TGTGCCAGCAGCGTAGACCCCCGGTCCGGCCCCTCCTACGAGCAGTACTTC. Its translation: CASSVDPRSGPSYEQYF.

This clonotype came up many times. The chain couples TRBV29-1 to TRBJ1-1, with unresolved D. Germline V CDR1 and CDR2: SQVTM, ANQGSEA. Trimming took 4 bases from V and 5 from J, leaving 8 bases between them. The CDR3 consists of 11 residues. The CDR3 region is CSVAGRTEAFF. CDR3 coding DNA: TGCAGCGTTGCCGGGAGGACTGAAGCTTTCTTT.

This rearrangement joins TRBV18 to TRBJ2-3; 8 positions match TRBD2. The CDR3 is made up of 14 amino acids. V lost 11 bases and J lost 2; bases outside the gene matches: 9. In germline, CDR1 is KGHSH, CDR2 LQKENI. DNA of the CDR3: TGTGCCGGTAGGGGAGCGGGAGTCACAGATACGCAGTATTTT. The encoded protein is CAGRGAGVTDTQYF.

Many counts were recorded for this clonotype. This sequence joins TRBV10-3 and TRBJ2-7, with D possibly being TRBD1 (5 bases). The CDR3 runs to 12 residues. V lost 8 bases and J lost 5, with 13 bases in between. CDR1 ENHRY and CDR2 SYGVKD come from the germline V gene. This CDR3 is CAILRSRDEQYF. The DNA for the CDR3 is TGTGCCATCTTGAGGTCCAGGGACGAGCAGTACTTC.

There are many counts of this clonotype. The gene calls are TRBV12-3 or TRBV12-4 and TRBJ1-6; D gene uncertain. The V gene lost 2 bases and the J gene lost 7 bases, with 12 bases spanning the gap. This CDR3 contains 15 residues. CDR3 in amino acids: CASSLTAAKNSPLHF. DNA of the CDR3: TGTGCCAGCAGTTTAACGGCGGCGAAAAATTCACCCCTCCACTTT.

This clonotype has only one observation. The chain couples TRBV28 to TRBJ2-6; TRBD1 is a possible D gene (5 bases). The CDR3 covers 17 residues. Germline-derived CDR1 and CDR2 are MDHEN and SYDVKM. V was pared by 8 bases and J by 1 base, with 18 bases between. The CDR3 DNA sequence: TGTGCCAGCCAAGGGGCAGGGCTCCTGTCTGGGGCCAACGTCCTGACTTTC. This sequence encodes CASQGAGLLSGANVLTF.

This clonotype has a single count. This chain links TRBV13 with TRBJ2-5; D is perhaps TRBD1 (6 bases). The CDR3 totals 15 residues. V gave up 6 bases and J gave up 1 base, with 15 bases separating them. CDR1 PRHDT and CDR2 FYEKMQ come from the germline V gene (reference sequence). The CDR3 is CASSSQDSIQETQYF. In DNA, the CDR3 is TGTGCCAGCAGTTCCCAGGACAGCATCCAAGAGACCCAGTACTTC.

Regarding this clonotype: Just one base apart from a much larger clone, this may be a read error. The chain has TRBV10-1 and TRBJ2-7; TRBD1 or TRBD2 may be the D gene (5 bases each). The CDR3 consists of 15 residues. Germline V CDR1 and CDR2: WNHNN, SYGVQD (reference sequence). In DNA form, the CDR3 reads TGCGCCAGCAGTGACCGGGACGGATTCTCCTACGAGCTGTACTTC. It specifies CASSDRDGFSYELYF.

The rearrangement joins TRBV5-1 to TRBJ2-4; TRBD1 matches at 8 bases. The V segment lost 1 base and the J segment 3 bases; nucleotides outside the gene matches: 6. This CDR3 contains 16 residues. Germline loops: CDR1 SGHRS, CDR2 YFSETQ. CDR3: CASSLPQGADKNIQYF. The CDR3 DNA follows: TGCGCCAGCAGCTTGCCCCAGGGGGCCGACAAAAACATTCAGTACTTC.

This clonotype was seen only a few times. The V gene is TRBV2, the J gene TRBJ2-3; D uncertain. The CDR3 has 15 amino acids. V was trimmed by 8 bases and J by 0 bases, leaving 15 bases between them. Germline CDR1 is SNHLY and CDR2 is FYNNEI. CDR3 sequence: CASSKYLPSTDTQYF. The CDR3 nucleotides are TGTGCCAGCTCGAAATACCTCCCAAGCACAGATACGCAGTATTTT.

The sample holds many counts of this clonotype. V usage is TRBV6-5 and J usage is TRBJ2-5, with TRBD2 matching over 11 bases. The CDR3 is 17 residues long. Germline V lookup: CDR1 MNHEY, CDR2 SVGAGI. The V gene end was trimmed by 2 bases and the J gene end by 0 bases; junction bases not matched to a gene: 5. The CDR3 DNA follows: TGTGCCAGCAGTTACACCATAGCGGGGGGGTACCAAGAGACCCAGTACTTC. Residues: CASSYTIAGGYQETQYF.

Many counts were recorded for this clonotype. The chain's CDR3 is CASSQDHATQYF. Written as DNA, the CDR3 is TGCGCCAGCAGCCAAGACCACGCTACGCAGTATTTT. The J gene is TRBJ2-3, the V gene TRBV4-3; D is unclear. The germline V gene has CDR1 LGHNA and CDR2 YSLEER. This CDR3 region has 12 residues. Trimming cost V 0 bases and J 8 bases, with 6 bases left between them.

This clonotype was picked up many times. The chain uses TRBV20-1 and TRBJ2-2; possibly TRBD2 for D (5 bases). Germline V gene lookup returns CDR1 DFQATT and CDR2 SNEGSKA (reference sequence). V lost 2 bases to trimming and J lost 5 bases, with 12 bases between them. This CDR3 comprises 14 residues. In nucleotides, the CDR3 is TGCAGTGCTAGAAAGGGCGGGTCTACCGGGGAGCTGTTTTTT. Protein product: CSARKGGSTGELFF.

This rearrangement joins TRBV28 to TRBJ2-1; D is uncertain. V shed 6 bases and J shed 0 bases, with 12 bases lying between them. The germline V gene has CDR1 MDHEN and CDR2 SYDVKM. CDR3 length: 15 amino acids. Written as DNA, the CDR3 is TGTGCCAGCAGGTCCGGACGGAACTCCTACAATGAGCAGTTCTTC. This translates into CASRSGRNSYNEQFF.